This T cell receptor beta chain was retrieved from a study of cytomegalovirus exposure and HLA in healthy donors (dated by TCRdb to about 2017). About the full investigation: In an earlier analysis of 587 of the donors, around 290 Gb of sequence data and approximately 100 million unique TCR beta sequences from approximately 180 million T cells were reported. Around 320 gigabases of sequencing data and tens of millions of unique TCR sequences were included in an early release covering several hundred HLA-typed donors. Of the 300 to 450 genotyped donors, approximately 81% were placed in the genetic ancestry cluster associated with self-reported Caucasian donors. The study aimed to test whether cataloging public T cell receptors could reveal signatures of past pathogen exposure. The study used immunosequencing to profile the T cell repertoires of 666 subjects and linked those repertoires to cytomegalovirus serostatus. Besides the first cohort of under 700 subjects, a separate validation cohort made up of roughly 130 different subjects was used. The study combined high-throughput TCR immunosequencing, statistical association of individual TCRs with disease status, and machine learning to predict cytomegalovirus infection status. In a later analysis, previously published TCR beta repertoires from 666 donors were re-analyzed and high-resolution HLA genotyping was added so that TCR occurrence patterns could be studied. The later analysis used no new phenotypic data to find candidate immune exposures, relying instead on TCR beta sequences and their occurrence across donors. An earlier analysis of around 580 of the donors used high-throughput TCR beta sequencing to judge whether each TCR beta V gene segment behaved as functional or pseudogenic. Donor age, sex, ethnicity and CMV serostatus were compiled together with the repertoire data. A later genetic analysis took genome-wide SNP genotypes for about three fifths of the roughly 700 donors and used that subset as a discovery cohort. Every repertoire in the discovery cohort had been generated on one and the same sequencing platform. Class I and class II HLA loci were covered by the typing at four-digit resolution. The number of typed donors differed by locus: roughly 620-640 for A, B, C, DRB1 and DQB1; 500 to 550 for DQA1; 606 for DPA1; and roughly 450 for DPB1. A few DR-DQ haplotypes were treated as single units for association and clustering because of strong linkage in the cohort. Among about 410 genotyped donors of the cohort, an average of about 240,000 unique TCR beta nucleotide sequences was sequenced per donor, of which roughly 18% were non-productive. Summary of the overall study and its limitations: Compared with the approximately 670-donor mean, donors in an Asian-associated ancestry cluster had fewer N-insertions in productive TCRs, according to a later genetic analysis. Immune exposure information for the cohort was limited to CMV serostatus. The presence/absence analyses assumed that sequencing depth was roughly uniform across donors, and that assumption may not be true. This cohort had only TCR beta chains sequenced, and the lack of alpha or paired-chain data limited which features could be detected. Cytomegalovirus status was reported to be diagnosed by the classifier with high specificity and sensitivity in both the original and validation cohorts. In a later analysis, several top co-occurrence clusters were reported to appear linked to parvovirus B19, influenza, CMV and Epstein-Barr virus. Compared with equally common non-associated chains, HLA-associated TCR beta chains in a later analysis were more clonally expanded and had lower generation probabilities. Specific HLA alleles were associated with over 15,000 TCR beta sequences at a false discovery rate of 0.05 in a later analysis. Most TCR sequences were seen in very few donors, while some public TCRs were found in many individuals. In an earlier analysis of 587 of the donors, most TCR beta V segments appeared in productive rearrangements about 87% or about 30% of the time, broadly matching IMGT annotations. A later analysis found that TCR association rates varied across HLA loci, with DRB1 alleles showing the most associated TCRs and HLA-C alleles the fewest. The earlier analysis of about 600 of the donors excluded some 16 rarely observed V segments, including chromosome 9 orphons, because counts were too low. Because some donors lacked HLA typing at each locus, the association tests relied only on the typed subset. A few of the identified cytomegalovirus-associated TCR beta chains were confirmed in vitro to be specific for cytomegalovirus antigens. Some IMGT-functional V segments, including TRBV6-2 and TRBV6-3, could not be told apart with the 87-base-pair reads, so those segments were excluded. Assigning TCR associations to individual alleles was difficult when HLA alleles, especially DR and DQ, strongly co-occurred. The authors suggested that the approach could potentially be generalized to other disease states and immunological phenotypes. The sequencing pipeline was judged likely to have produced a cluster of highly shared sequence variants as a technical artifact. A later genetic analysis associated a missense DCLRE1C variant with V-gene and J-gene trimming of TCR beta chains, and an independent cohort replicated the association. In a later analysis, most CMV-associated TCR beta chains were found to appear HLA-restricted, with HLA associations seemingly driven largely by CMV exposure. In the study, about 150 TCR beta chains were listed as associated with cytomegalovirus. A further reported finding was that TCR beta sequences accurately predicted the HLA-A and HLA-B alleles for most subjects in the first cohort. Linkage disequilibrium might explain the correlated functional status among segregating V segments, but an unknown experimental factor could not be excluded.

The CDR3 sequence holds 15 residues, the cysteine and phenylalanine included. Just CDR3 DNA is preserved here, 45 bases in frame from base 1. A distance of 13 bases separates the germline ends of V and J, which lose 3 bases and 4 bases respectively. Based on the germline V gene, the CDR1 and CDR2 sequences are SGHTA and FQGNSA. In total, more than 500 healthy bone marrow donors made up the cohort. At the time of sampling, all cohort members were nominally healthy, though unrecorded immune exposures were likely present. The donor tested CMV seronegative, placing the donor among the approximately 400 seronegative members of the cohort. Every donor gave a peripheral blood sample, and the peripheral blood mononuclear cells from that sample were used for TCR beta sequencing. Genomic DNA extraction from the blood cell samples was performed with the Qiagen DNeasy Blood Extraction Kit. The library relied on the immunoSEQ multiplex PCR assay. A mixture of 60 forward primers for TCR Vbeta segments and 13 reverse primers for TCR Jbeta segments was used in the multiplex PCR. Amplification of the CDR3 region of rearranged TCR beta genes was performed with a multiplex PCR assay on genomic DNA. The amplified TCR beta libraries were sequenced on the Illumina HiSeq System as 87-base-pair reads. Turning to the authors' computational methods: A later analysis counted tens of millions of unique TCR beta chains across the 666 repertoires, and roughly 11 million of these chains were shared by at least two donors. A nearest-neighbor algorithm error-corrected the raw reads and collapsed the reads into unique sequences, merging closely related sequences to remove PCR and sequencing errors. CDR3 sequences were aligned to IMGT reference sequences to assign V, D and J gene segments. For a sequence to be retained, a match of at least six nucleotides to both a V gene segment and a J gene segment was required. A rearrangement was called productive if the CDR3 had no stop codons and remained in frame with V and J, and every other rearrangement was called non-productive. CDR3 was defined by IMGT convention, running from the second conserved V-encoded cysteine to the conserved J-encoded phenylalanine. In an earlier analysis of 550 to 650 of the donors, sequences lacking an unambiguous match to a single V gene segment were excluded. An earlier analysis of approximately 590 of the donors classified V segments as functional when productive rearrangements were above 56.7% and as segregating when the standard deviation between donors was above 5%. A statistical classification framework was built to diagnose cytomegalovirus status from the catalog of TCR beta chain sequences. A later analysis assigned V and J genes by comparing TCR nucleotide sequences with IMGT/GENE-DB human TR gene sequences. In a later analysis, CDR3 sequences and most-parsimonious VDJ recombination scenarios were assigned using the TCRdist pipeline. A later analysis defined each TCR beta chain by its CDR3 amino acid sequence plus V-gene family, and excluded reads lacking a unique V-gene family. As a way to deal with suspected cross-contamination and a sequencing artifact, a later analysis dropped approximately 590 nucleotide sequences that were highly shared and had low generation probability. In a later analysis, a clonal expansion index was calculated for each public chain from normalized within-repertoire ranks of inferred template counts. In a later analysis, generation probabilities were computed using a VDJ recombination model fitted to out-of-frame rearrangements, and the results were checked against IGoR. Hypergeometric tests were used in a later analysis to score TCR-TCR, TCR-HLA and TCR-CMV co-occurrence, with a repertoire-size bias correction applied to the TCR pairs. In a later analysis, false discovery rates were estimated by permuting HLA or CMV assignments 20 times. A later analysis grouped co-occurring TCRs with DBSCAN, adding TCRdist sequence similarity when clustering within HLA-allele-positive subsets. For co-occurrence clustering, repertoires with fewer than 30,000 or more than 120,000 public chains were excluded, along with roughly five repertoires with anomalous nucleotide sharing. Entries here come from immuneACCESS through TCRdb and include only in-frame sequences with V and J called. Some clones fail to appear in such tables; in the studies checked, an unresolved V gene covers under half of the shortfall, and the cause of the remainder is unknown. That table gives V, J and clone size, and the DNA gave D and trimming. Recorded for this sample are roughly 150,000 clones; about 85% of them occurred a single time. The top ten clonotypes cover roughly 2.3% of the sample.

For this clone: Its antigen is not yet known. No base quality information exists; no much larger clone differs at one position.

The clonotype was recovered from a woman in her late teens or twenties in good health and CMV-seronegative. Sequencing input: PBMCs. The chain employs TRBV7-2 and TRBJ2-1; TRBD2 could be the D gene, as 5 bases match. The DNA is as follows: TGTGCCAGCAGCTTTCGGGCGGGCGGATACAATGAGCAGTTCTTC. Protein translation: CASSFRAGGYNEQFF. The variable domain in full, with residues beyond the CDR3 obtained from the reference TRBV7-2 and TRBJ2-1 genes, is GAGVSQSPSNKVTEKGKDVELRCDPISGHTALYWYRQSLGQGLEFLIYFQGNSAPDKSGLPSDRFSAERTGGSVSTLTIQRTQQEDSAVYLCASSFRAGGYNEQFFGPGTRLTVL.